Sequencing of this TCR beta chain was carried out in a study of spatial heterogeneity in lung cancer. At the level of the study: In raw reads, more than 8.5 appearances on average were recorded for each unique TCR and UMI combination. Study conclusions and caveats: Resection blood, more than follow-up blood, showed ubiquitous expanded tumor TCRs.

This clonotype appeared many times. Its antigen is unidentified. The CDR3 contains 18 residues. V was clipped by 2 bases and J by 1 base, with 15 bases between them. From germline, CDR1 is MDHEN and CDR2 SYDVKM. TCRdb reanalysed the 5' RACE reads using MiXCR and keeps one entry per CDR3 protein. The sample carries around 75,000 distinct CDR3 sequences, 13% recorded once. Described time point: sample taken at primary tumor resection. Tumor, nontumor lung or frozen PBMC supplied whole RNA, sequenced without sorting. The starting material was PBMCs, obtained at surgery. The chain employs TRBV28 and TRBJ2-6, with D perhaps matching TRBD1 (7 bases). This clonotype was obtained from a male donor with early-stage non-small cell lung cancer. The CDR3 loop reads CASSLIAGGGSGANVLTF. The CDR3 bases are TGTGCCAGCAGTTTAATTGCAGGGGGAGGATCTGGGGCCAACGTCCTGACTTTC.